This record covers a single TCR beta chain. Its matching antigen is unknown. PCR used 60 Vbeta primers and 13 Jbeta primers. Data came from immunoSEQ multiplex PCR; TCRdb stores just in-frame clones and leaves some out. The sample shows roughly 140,000 clones, approximately 68% of them seen only once. These data originate in a study of cytomegalovirus exposure and HLA in healthy donors. Study-level results: Reportedly, diagnosis of cytomegalovirus status by the classifier showed high specificity and sensitivity. A few CMV-associated chains proved CMV antigen-specific in vitro. The authors later found HLA-associated TCR beta chains more clonally expanded than equally common others. Previous analysis showed most TCR beta V segments were productive about 87% or about 30% of the time.

Sample: PBMCs. The sequence was collected from a man in his forties or fifties in good health and CMV-seronegative.

CDR3 loop: CATSRLGRGFYNEQFF. The CDR3 DNA reads as TGTGCCACCAGCAGACTAGGACGGGGTTTTTACAATGAGCAGTTCTTC. The chain is built from TRBV15 and TRBJ2-1; tentatively, D is TRBD2 (5 bases). Between the trimmed V and J ends, which lost 2 bases and 4 bases, there was a span of 15 bases. The CDR3 covers 16 residues. CDR1 is LNHNV, CDR2 YYDKDF, per germline (reference sequence).